The 2 T cell receptor beta chains below all came from one sample that was sequenced in a study of cytomegalovirus exposure and HLA in healthy donors (dated by TCRdb to the late 2010s). Library generation was performed with the immunoSEQ multiplex PCR assay. TCRdb took this table from immuneACCESS and kept in-frame rearrangements with V and J called. Such tables lack part of the clones; where checked against another copy, unresolved V genes explain under half of the gap, and the rest is unexplained. This sample is represented by more than 95,000 clones; about 85% of them were singletons. The ten most abundant clones make up around 3.6% of the sample. What was sequenced was PBMCs. Source of these receptors: a woman aged 18-35 years in good health and CMV-seropositive.

The chain carries TRBV6-5 and TRBJ1-5; D unclear. Germline lookup yields CDR1 MNHEY and CDR2 SVGAGI. The CDR3 loop spans 12 amino acids. V lost 6 bases and J 7 bases, leaving 10 bases between the germline ends. Written as DNA, the CDR3 is TGTGCCAGCAGCGTGCTGGGCCAGCCCCAGCATTTT. This sequence encodes CASSVLGQPQHF.

The rearrangement joins TRBV10-1 to TRBJ2-7; a weak D match, TRBD2 (6 bases). The CDR3 has 12 amino acids. Germline lookup yields CDR1 WNHNN and CDR2 SYGVQD (reference sequence). Trimming pared 3 bases from V and 8 bases from J, leaving 11 bases between. This CDR3 reads CASSDRGSKQYF. In DNA form, the CDR3 reads TGCGCCAGCAGTGATCGGGGGTCGAAGCAGTACTTC.